Shown below are 26 T cell receptor beta chains from a single sample sequenced in a study of cytomegalovirus exposure and HLA in healthy donors. PCR amplification relied on 60 Vbeta primers (plus 13 Jbeta primers). Measured with immunoSEQ multiplex PCR; TCRdb has only the in-frame clones, and not every one. The sample table includes fewer than 150,000 clones. Sequenced sample: PBMCs. These receptors were taken from a woman aged 60-75 years in good health and CMV-seronegative.

The J gene is TRBJ2-1, the V gene TRBV5-8; the D is unclear. V shed 4 bases and J shed 4 bases, with 3 bases lying between them. The V gene's germline CDR1 is SGHTS and CDR2 YDEGEE. The CDR3 covers 11 residues. For the CDR3, the DNA is TGTGCCAGCAGCCTGTACAATGAGCAGTTCTTC. It yields the protein CASSLYNEQFF.

V usage is TRBV7-9 and J usage is TRBJ1-2; TRBD1 is a possible D gene (6 bases). There are 15 residues in the CDR3. CDR1 SEHNR and CDR2 FQNEAQ come from the germline V gene (reference sequence). Between the trimmed V and J ends, which lost 0 bases and 5 bases, there was a span of 13 bases. CDR3 sequence reads: CASSLATGAGYGYTF. The CDR3 bases are TGTGCCAGCAGCTTAGCGACAGGTGCGGGTTATGGCTACACCTTC.

The V gene is TRBV6-5, the J gene TRBJ2-7; possibly TRBD1 for D (6 bases). Trimming removed 2 bases from V and 1 base from J, with 6 bases in between. CDR1 is MNHEY and CDR2 is SVGAGI in the germline V gene. There are 13 residues in the CDR3. The CDR3 reads CASSYTGSYEQYF. CDR3 DNA: TGTGCCAGCAGTTACACAGGGTCCTACGAGCAGTACTTC.

This chain connects TRBV6-6 to TRBJ1-1, with D possibly TRBD1 on 5 matching bases. The CDR3 length is 15 residues. Germline assignment: CDR1 MNHNY and CDR2 SVGAGI (reference sequence). V gave up 2 bases and J gave up 3 bases, with 13 bases separating them. CDR3 in amino acids: CASSYGFGGDTEAFF. Written as DNA, the CDR3 is TGTGCCAGCAGTTACGGGTTCGGGGGGGACACTGAAGCTTTCTTT.

The V call is TRBV6-6, the J call TRBJ2-3; TRBD2 aligns across 9 bases. CDR1 and CDR2 from the germline V gene are MNHNY and SVGAGI (reference sequence). The J segment lost 4 bases and the V segment lost 0 bases, leaving 2 bases of the junction unmatched. There are 15 residues in the CDR3. The CDR3 nucleotides read TGTGCCAGCAGTTACTCCGCGGGAGGGTCAGATACGCAGTATTTT. Its translation is CASSYSAGGSDTQYF.

The chain couples TRBV5-1 to TRBJ2-1; D is possibly TRBD2 (6 bases). Trimming left V 6 bases short and J 2 bases short, with 9 bases between. This CDR3 comprises 13 residues. Germline V gene sequence: CDR1 SGHRS, CDR2 YFSETQ. The CDR3 reads CASNRRAYNEQFF. In DNA form, the CDR3 reads TGCGCCAGCAATCGGAGGGCCTACAATGAGCAGTTCTTC. Full variable domain (rest looked up from reference TRBV5-1 and TRBJ2-1): KAGVTQTPRYLIKTRGQQVTLSCSPISGHRSVSWYQQTPGQGLQFLFEYFSETQRNKGNFPGRFSGRQFSNSRSEMNVSTLELGDSALYLCASNRRAYNEQFFGPGTRLTVL.

This rearrangement joins TRBV25-1 to TRBJ2-5; 11 nucleotides match TRBD2. The CDR3 has 15 amino acids. CDR1 MGHDK and CDR2 SYGVNS come from the germline V gene. Trimming at V came to 7 bases and at J to 11 bases, leaving 15 bases not matched to a gene. CDR3: CASTTTLAGAGEQYF. In DNA form, the CDR3 reads TGTGCCAGCACAACCACACTAGCGGGAGCGGGTGAGCAGTACTTC. The full variable domain, in which reference TRBV25-1 and TRBJ2-5 provide the parts outside the CDR3, is EADIYQTPRYLVIGTGKKITLECSQTMGHDKMYWYQQDPGMELHLIHYSYGVNSTEKGDLSSESTVSRIRTEHFPLTLESARPSHTSQYLCASTTTLAGAGEQYFGPGTRLLVL.

The chain combines TRBV7-2 with TRBJ2-1; TRBD1 matches 7 bases. Germline V gene sequence: CDR1 SGHTA, CDR2 FQGNSA. Trimming removed 6 bases from V and 6 bases from J; junction bases left unmatched: 14. CDR3 length: 16 residues. The CDR3 spells CASRRDRSIVGNEQFF. The CDR3 bases are TGTGCCAGCAGACGGGACAGAAGTATAGTGGGCAATGAGCAGTTCTTC.

With respect to this clone: A junction boundary mismatches the germline segment, possibly from a read error. The rearrangement joins TRBV28 to TRBJ2-7, with TRBD2 matching 7 bases. This CDR3 has 14 residues. Germline loops: CDR1 MDHEN, CDR2 SYDVKM. CDR3 in amino acids: CASSLTSASHEQYF. CDR3 nucleotides: TGTGCCAGCAGCCTTACTAGCGCCTCCCACGAGCAGTACTTC. The variable domain in full, with the rest retrieved from reference TRBV28 and TRBJ2-7, is DVKVTQSSRYLVKRTGEKVFLECVQDMDHENMFWYRQDPGLGLRLIYFSYDVKMKEKGDIPEGYSVSREKKERFSLILESASTNQTSMYLCASSLTSASHEQYFGPGTRLTVT.

V usage is TRBV4-1 and J usage is TRBJ1-6, with D tentatively TRBD1 (5 bases). Looked up from germline, CDR1 is MGHRA and CDR2 is YSYEKL. The CDR3 runs 16 residues. V was trimmed by 4 bases and J by 0 bases, leaving 10 bases between them. DNA for the CDR3: TGCGCCAGCAGCCCGACAGAAAACTCCTATAATTCACCCCTCCACTTT. Amino acid sequence: CASSPTENSYNSPLHF.

V and J are TRBV5-1 and TRBJ2-5; the match to TRBD1 covers 11 bases. CDR1 is SGHRS and CDR2 is YFSETQ in the germline V gene. The CDR3 is 15 residues long. V was clipped by 4 bases and J by 4 bases; unmatched bases: 6. In nucleotides, the CDR3 is TGCGCCAGCAGCGGGACAGGGGGAGTAGGAGAGACCCAGTACTTC. As protein: CASSGTGGVGETQYF. The variable domain in full, completed from reference TRBV5-1 and TRBJ2-5, reads KAGVTQTPRYLIKTRGQQVTLSCSPISGHRSVSWYQQTPGQGLQFLFEYFSETQRNKGNFPGRFSGRQFSNSRSEMNVSTLELGDSALYLCASSGTGGVGETQYFGPGTRLLVL.

The chain carries TRBV11-2 and TRBJ2-7; TRBD1 matches at 7 bases. V was clipped by 4 bases and J by 2 bases; unmatched bases: 5. The germline V gene has CDR1 SGHAT and CDR2 FQNNGV. CDR3 length: 14 residues. In DNA form, the CDR3 reads TGTGCCAGCAGCTCGACAGGGCTACCCTACGAGCAGTACTTC. Amino acid sequence: CASSSTGLPYEQYF.

This chain links TRBV5-4 with TRBJ2-1; TRBD2 matches 11 bases. V lost 4 bases and J lost 4; bases outside the gene matches: 1. This CDR3 contains 14 residues. CDR1 and CDR2 (germline): SGHNT, YYREEE (reference sequence). DNA of the CDR3: TGTGCCAGCAGCGGGACTAGCGGTTACAATGAGCAGTTCTTC. Its protein product is CASSGTSGYNEQFF.

The chain combines TRBV5-1 with TRBJ2-7, with 8 bases aligning to TRBD1. V trimming: 4 bases; J trimming: 0 bases; junction bases outside the gene matches: 6. The length of the CDR3 is 15 residues. Germline V gene data show CDR1 as SGHRS and CDR2 as YFSETQ. CDR3 coding DNA: TGCGCCAGCAGCCCCCAAACAGGGGGCTCCTACGAGCAGTACTTC. Its protein is CASSPQTGGSYEQYF.

This rearrangement joins TRBV2 to TRBJ1-2; D uncertain. Germline CDR1 and CDR2: SNHLY and FYNNEI. With 4 bases removed from V and 2 bases from J, the gap between germline ends came to 14 bases. The CDR3 consists of 15 residues. DNA for the CDR3: TGTGCCAGCAGTGCCCAACCGGGATCGAACTATGGCTACACCTTC. This sequence encodes CASSAQPGSNYGYTF.

The CDR3 reads CATTRDTNYGYTF. The CDR3 nucleotides read TGTGCCACAACCAGGGATACTAACTATGGCTACACCTTC. The V call is TRBV6-1, the J call TRBJ1-2; D perhaps matches TRBD1 (5 bases). V shed 10 bases and J shed 0 bases, with 12 bases lying between them. Germline V gene data show CDR1 as MNHNS and CDR2 as SASEGT. The CDR3 length is 13 residues.

The genes are TRBV4-1 and TRBJ2-1, with no clear D. The CDR3 extends over 11 amino acids. Germline V gene sequence: CDR1 MGHRA, CDR2 YSYEKL. The germline V and J ends were trimmed by 3 bases and 13 bases, with 10 bases remaining between them. The CDR3 spells CASSQLGTQFF. DNA for the CDR3: TGCGCCAGCAGCCAGCTAGGAACACAGTTCTTC.

The V and J genes are TRBV7-9 and TRBJ2-7; D is ambiguous. Germline V gives CDR1 SEHNR, CDR2 FQNEAQ (reference sequence). This CDR3 spans 12 amino acids. Trimming shortened V by 1 base and J by 12 bases, and 13 bases separated the two germline ends. The CDR3: CASSLGSTGSYF. As DNA, the CDR3 is TGTGCCAGCAGCTTAGGATCGACGGGTTCGTACTTC.

The chain joins TRBV5-5 to TRBJ1-5, with 7 bases matching TRBD1. The CDR3 sequence is 14 residues long. The J segment lost 4 bases and the V segment lost 4 bases, leaving 5 bases of the junction unmatched. Germline CDR1 and CDR2: SGHKS and YYEKEE (reference sequence). The CDR3 sequence: CASSLQTGNQPQHF. In DNA, the CDR3 is TGTGCCAGCAGCCTCCAGACAGGGAATCAGCCCCAGCATTTT.

In DNA form, the CDR3 reads TGCGCCAGCGGGACAGGGTCGTTTGGCTACACCTTC. Residues: CASGTGSFGYTF. The genes are TRBV5-1 and TRBJ1-2; 9 bases are a match to TRBD1. Per the germline V gene, CDR1 is SGHRS and CDR2 is YFSETQ. The CDR3 contains 12 residues. With 7 bases clipped from V and 7 bases from J, the junction kept 5 bases outside the gene matches.

V and J are TRBV4-1 and TRBJ2-2; 13 bases align to TRBD2. This CDR3 has 17 residues. With V trimmed by 3 bases and J by 7 bases, 8 bases remained unmatched. Germline V gene sequence: CDR1 MGHRA, CDR2 YSYEKL. This CDR3 reads CASSHGLAGVVIGELFF. In nucleotides, the CDR3 is TGCGCCAGCAGCCACGGACTAGCGGGAGTCGTGATCGGGGAGCTGTTTTTT.

This chain links TRBV5-1 with TRBJ2-7, with D possibly TRBD1 on 6 matching bases. The CDR3 covers 15 residues. Germline V CDR1 and CDR2: SGHRS, YFSETQ. The V gene lost 4 bases and the J gene lost 2 bases, with 16 bases spanning the gap. CDR3 in DNA: TGCGCCAGCAGCCCGAGAACAGGGAACCCCTACGAGCAGTACTTC. This encodes CASSPRTGNPYEQYF.

The chain couples TRBV11-2 to TRBJ2-1; perhaps TRBD2 as D (6 bases). Germline V CDR1 and CDR2: SGHAT, FQNNGV. Trimming removed 1 base at V and 8 bases at J, with 9 bases between. The CDR3 extends over 13 amino acids. In DNA form, the CDR3 reads TGTGCCAGCAGCTTAGCAGGAGGGGATGAGCAGTTCTTC. Translating it yields CASSLAGGDEQFF. Supplemented by reference TRBV11-2 and TRBJ2-1, the full variable domain reads EAGVAQSPRYKIIEKRQSVAFWCNPISGHATLYWYQQILGQGPKLLIQFQNNGVVDDSQLPKDRFSAERLKGVDSTLKIQPAKLEDSAVYLCASSLAGGDEQFFGPGTRLTVL.

The genes are TRBV6-1 and TRBJ1-4; D is unclear. V was pared by 6 bases and J by 3 bases, with 11 bases between. From germline, CDR1 is MNHNS and CDR2 SASEGT. The CDR3 loop spans 14 amino acids. CDR3 protein: CASRETWANEKLFF. The CDR3 DNA is TGTGCCAGCAGGGAGACCTGGGCTAATGAAAAACTGTTTTTT.

This chain joins TRBV5-1 and TRBJ2-2; no firm D call. This CDR3 has 13 residues. V was shortened by 0 bases and J by 6 bases, with 6 bases between the two germline ends. CDR1 SGHRS and CDR2 YFSETQ come from the germline V gene. The CDR3 DNA is TGCGCCAGCAGCTTGGGTAGCTCCGGGGAGCTGTTTTTT. Its translation: CASSLGSSGELFF.

This chain connects TRBV4-1 to TRBJ2-2, with D perhaps TRBD2 (7 bases). Trimming removed 4 bases at V and 4 bases at J, with 19 bases between. The germline gives CDR1 MGHRA, CDR2 YSYEKL. This CDR3 spans 17 amino acids. The CDR3 loop reads CASSPQRRGLSTGELFF. The DNA of the CDR3 is TGCGCCAGCAGCCCCCAACGGCGGGGGCTTTCCACCGGGGAGCTGTTTTTT.